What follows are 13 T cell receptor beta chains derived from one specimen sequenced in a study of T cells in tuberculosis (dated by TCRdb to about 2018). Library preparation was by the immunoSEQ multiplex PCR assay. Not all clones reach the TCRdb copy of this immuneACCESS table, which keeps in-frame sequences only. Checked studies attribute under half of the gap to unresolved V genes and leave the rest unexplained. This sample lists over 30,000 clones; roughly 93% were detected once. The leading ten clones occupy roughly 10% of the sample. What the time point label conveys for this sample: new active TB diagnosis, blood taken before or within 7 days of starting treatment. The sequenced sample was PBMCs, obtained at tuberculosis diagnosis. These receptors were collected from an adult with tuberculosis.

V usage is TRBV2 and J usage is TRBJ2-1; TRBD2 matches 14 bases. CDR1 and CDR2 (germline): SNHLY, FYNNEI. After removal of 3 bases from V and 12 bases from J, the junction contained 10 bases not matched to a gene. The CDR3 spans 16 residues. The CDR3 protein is CASSERGTSGGLWQFF. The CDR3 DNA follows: TGTGCCAGCAGTGAGAGGGGGACTAGCGGGGGCTTGTGGCAGTTCTTC. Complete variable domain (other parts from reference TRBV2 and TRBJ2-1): EPEVTQTPSHQVTQMGQEVILRCVPISNHLYFYWYRQILGQKVEFLVSFYNNEISEKSEIFDDQFSVERPDGSNFTLKIRSTKLEDSAMYFCASSERGTSGGLWQFFGPGTRLTVL.

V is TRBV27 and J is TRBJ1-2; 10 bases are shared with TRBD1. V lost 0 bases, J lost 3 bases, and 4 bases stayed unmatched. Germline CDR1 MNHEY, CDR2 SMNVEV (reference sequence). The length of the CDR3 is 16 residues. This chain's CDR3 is CASSLSGTGVDYGYTF. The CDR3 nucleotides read TGTGCCAGCAGTTTATCGGGGACAGGGGTTGACTATGGCTACACCTTC.

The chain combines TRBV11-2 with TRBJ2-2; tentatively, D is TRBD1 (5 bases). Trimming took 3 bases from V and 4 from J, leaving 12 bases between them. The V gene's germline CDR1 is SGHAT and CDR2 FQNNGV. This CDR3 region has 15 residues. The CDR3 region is CASSFAGSSTGELFF. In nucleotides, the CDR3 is TGTGCCAGCAGCTTCGCAGGGTCGAGCACCGGGGAGCTGTTTTTT.

CDR3 bases: TGTGCCAGCAGTGTGCTACAGGGGGTCGGTTTCACTGAAGCTTTCTTT. Protein: CASSVLQGVGFTEAFF. The chain links TRBV25-1 to TRBJ1-1; 8 bases are shared with TRBD1. V was clipped by 4 bases and J by 4 bases; unmatched bases: 11. The CDR3 extends over 16 amino acids. The germline gives CDR1 MGHDK, CDR2 SYGVNS. Drawing the rest from reference TRBV25-1 and TRBJ1-1, the complete variable domain is EADIYQTPRYLVIGTGKKITLECSQTMGHDKMYWYQQDPGMELHLIHYSYGVNSTEKGDLSSESTVSRIRTEHFPLTLESARPSHTSQYLCASSVLQGVGFTEAFFGQGTRLTVV.

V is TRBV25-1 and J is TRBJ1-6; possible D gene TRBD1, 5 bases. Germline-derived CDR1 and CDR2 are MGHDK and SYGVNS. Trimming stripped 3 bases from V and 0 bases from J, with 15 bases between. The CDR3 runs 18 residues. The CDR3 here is CASSERGGVSSYNSPLHF. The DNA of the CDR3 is TGTGCCAGCAGTGAGCGGGGGGGGGTGAGCTCCTATAATTCACCCCTCCACTTT.

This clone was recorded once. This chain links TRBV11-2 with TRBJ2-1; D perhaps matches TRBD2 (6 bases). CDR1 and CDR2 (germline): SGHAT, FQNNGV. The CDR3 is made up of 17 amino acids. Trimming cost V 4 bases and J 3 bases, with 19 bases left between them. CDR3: CASSSGSVGRGYNEQFF. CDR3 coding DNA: TGTGCCAGCAGCTCGGGGTCGGTTGGGCGGGGCTACAATGAGCAGTTCTTC.

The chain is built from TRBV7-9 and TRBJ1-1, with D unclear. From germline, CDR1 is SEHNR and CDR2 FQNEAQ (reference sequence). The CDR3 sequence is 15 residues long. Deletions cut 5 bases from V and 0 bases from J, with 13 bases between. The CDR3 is CASSPLRGMNTEAFF. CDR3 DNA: TGTGCCAGCAGCCCTCTGCGCGGCATGAACACTGAAGCTTTCTTT.

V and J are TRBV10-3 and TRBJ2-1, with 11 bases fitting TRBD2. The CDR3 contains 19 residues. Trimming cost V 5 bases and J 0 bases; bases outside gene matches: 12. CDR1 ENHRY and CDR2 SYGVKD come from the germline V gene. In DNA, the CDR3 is TGTGCCATCAGTAAACTACTAGCGGGAGATGGGAGCTCCTACAATGAGCAGTTCTTC. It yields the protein CAISKLLAGDGSSYNEQFF.

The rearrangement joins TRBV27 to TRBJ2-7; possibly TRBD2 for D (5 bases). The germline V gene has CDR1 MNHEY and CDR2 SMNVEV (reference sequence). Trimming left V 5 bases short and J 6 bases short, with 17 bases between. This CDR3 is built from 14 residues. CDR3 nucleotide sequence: TGTGCCAGCAGTAAGCGGACGGCGGTGGGCGAGCAGTACTTC. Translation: CASSKRTAVGEQYF.

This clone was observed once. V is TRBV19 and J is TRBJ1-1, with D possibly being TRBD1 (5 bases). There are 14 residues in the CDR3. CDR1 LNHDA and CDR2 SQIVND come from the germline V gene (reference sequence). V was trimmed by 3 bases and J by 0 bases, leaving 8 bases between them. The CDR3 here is CASSIGGVNTEAFF. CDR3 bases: TGTGCCAGTAGTATCGGGGGGGTGAACACTGAAGCTTTCTTT.

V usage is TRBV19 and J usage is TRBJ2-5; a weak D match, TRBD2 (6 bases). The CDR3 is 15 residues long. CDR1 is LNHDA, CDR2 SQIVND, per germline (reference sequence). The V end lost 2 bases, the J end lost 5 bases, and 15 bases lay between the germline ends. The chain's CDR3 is CASSILVSGRETQYF. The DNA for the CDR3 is TGTGCCAGTAGTATATTAGTGTCTGGGAGGGAGACCCAGTACTTC.

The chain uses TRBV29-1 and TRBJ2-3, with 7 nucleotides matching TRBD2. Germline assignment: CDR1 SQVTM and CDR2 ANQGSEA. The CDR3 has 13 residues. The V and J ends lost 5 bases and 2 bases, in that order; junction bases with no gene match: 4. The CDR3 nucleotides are TGCAGCGTTCTTGCGGGGGACACAGATACGCAGTATTTT. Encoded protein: CSVLAGDTDTQYF.

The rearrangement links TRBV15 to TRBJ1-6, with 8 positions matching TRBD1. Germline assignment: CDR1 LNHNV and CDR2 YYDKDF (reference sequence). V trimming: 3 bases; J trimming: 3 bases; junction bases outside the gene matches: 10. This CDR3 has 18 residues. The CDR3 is CATSRPGTGAFYNSPLHF. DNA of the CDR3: TGTGCCACCAGCAGGCCCGGGACAGGAGCTTTCTATAATTCACCCCTCCACTTT.